One and the same sample provided the 11 T cell receptor beta chains below, sequenced in a study of cytomegalovirus exposure and HLA in healthy donors. This table comes from immunoSEQ multiplex PCR, and its TCRdb copy is limited to in-frame clones, with some not included. The sample includes 150,000 to 200,000 clones, roughly 84% of them seen just once. Input material: PBMCs. These receptors were taken from a young man in good health and CMV-seropositive.

This clone was picked up one time. V gene TRBV7-3 combines with J gene TRBJ2-2, with a tentative D call TRBD2 (6 bases). Trimming shortened V by 4 bases and J by 5 bases, and 17 bases separated the two germline ends. This CDR3 spans 16 amino acids. Germline assignment: CDR1 SGHTA and CDR2 FQGTGA. This CDR3 is CASSSQAGRQTGELFF. For the CDR3, the DNA is TGTGCCAGCAGCTCCCAGGCGGGGCGCCAGACCGGGGAGCTGTTTTTT.

V and J are TRBV7-6 and TRBJ2-1; TRBD1 is a possible D gene (5 bases). With 6 bases removed from V and 2 bases from J, the gap between germline ends came to 8 bases. Germline CDR1 reads SGHVS; CDR2 reads FNYEAQ. The CDR3 has 13 amino acids. CDR3 coding DNA: TGTGCCAGCAGGGCAGGGCCCTACAATGAGCAGTTCTTC. Amino acid sequence: CASRAGPYNEQFF.

The V gene is TRBV7-2, the J gene TRBJ1-2, with a tentative D call TRBD1 (6 bases). Trimming left V 5 bases short and J 2 bases short, with 15 bases between. The germline V gene has CDR1 SGHTA and CDR2 FQGNSA. CDR3 length: 15 amino acids. Written as DNA, the CDR3 is TGTGCCAGCAGCCCTAGCGGGGGCTCGAACTATGGCTACACCTTC. This codes for CASSPSGGSNYGYTF.

V is TRBV5-4 and J is TRBJ1-1; D perhaps matches TRBD1 (6 bases). The CDR3 has 12 residues. V dropped 4 bases and J dropped 9 bases, with 13 bases sitting between them. Per the germline V gene, CDR1 is SGHNT and CDR2 is YYREEE (reference sequence). This CDR3 reads CASSVDRNQAFF. In nucleotides, the CDR3 is TGTGCCAGCAGCGTTGACAGGAACCAAGCTTTCTTT. The full variable domain, completed using reference TRBV5-4 and TRBJ1-1, is ETGVTQSPTHLIKTRGQQVTLRCSSQSGHNTVSWYQQALGQGPQFIFQYYREEENGRGNFPPRFSGLQFPNYSSELNVNALELDDSALYLCASSVDRNQAFFGQGTRLTVV.

This chain joins TRBV7-2 and TRBJ1-3; no reliable D call. Germline V gene data show CDR1 as SGHTA and CDR2 as FQGNSA. Trimming took 1 base from V and 0 from J, leaving 13 bases between them. The CDR3 has 17 residues. The CDR3 region is CASSLGRVAGSGNTIYF. As DNA, the CDR3 is TGTGCCAGCAGCTTAGGACGGGTGGCCGGCTCTGGAAACACCATATATTTT.

There are a few counts of this clone. V gene TRBV6-4 combines with J gene TRBJ2-3; D is undetermined. Germline V gives CDR1 MRHNA, CDR2 SNTAGT. The CDR3 contains 15 residues. Trimming left V 2 bases short and J 6 bases short, with 15 bases between. For the CDR3, the DNA is TGTGCCAGCAGTGACGGAGCTGGTTCGACGGATACGCAGTATTTT. Its translation: CASSDGAGSTDTQYF.

The chain joins TRBV28 to TRBJ2-7; maybe TRBD1 (6 bases). This CDR3 spans 14 amino acids. Per germline, CDR1 MDHEN and CDR2 SYDVKM. V lost 6 bases and J 2 bases, leaving 14 bases between the germline ends. CDR3 in amino acids: CASSQQGYTYEQYF. As DNA, the CDR3 is TGTGCCAGCAGCCAACAGGGATACACCTACGAGCAGTACTTC.

The chain uses TRBV6-1 and TRBJ2-2; 7 nucleotides agree with TRBD1. Germline V gene data show CDR1 as MNHNS and CDR2 as SASEGT. V gave up 6 bases and J gave up 3 bases; unmatched junction bases: 7. CDR3 size: 15 residues. DNA for the CDR3: TGTGCCAGCAGAAAGGCTACAGGGGACACCGGGGAGCTGTTTTTT. This encodes CASRKATGDTGELFF.

Only a few counts were recorded for this clone. The same CDR3 is also encoded by other DNA sequences in this sample. This sequence joins TRBV7-6 and TRBJ1-3, with D hard to call. V lost 4 bases and J 4 bases, leaving 5 bases between the germline ends. CDR1 and CDR2 from the germline V gene are SGHVS and FNYEAQ. The length of the CDR3 is 12 residues. The CDR3 nucleotides are TGTGCCAGCAGCTCGCAGGGAAACACCATATATTTT. Translation gives CASSSQGNTIYF.

The V gene is TRBV2, the J gene TRBJ1-3; TRBD1 might be the D (6 bases). Looked up from germline, CDR1 is SNHLY and CDR2 is FYNNEI. V was cut by 6 bases and J by 2 bases, with 17 bases left in between. This CDR3 is built from 16 residues. The CDR3 sequence: CASRRRGGRTGNTIYF. The CDR3 DNA sequence: TGTGCCAGCAGGAGGCGGGGGGGGCGAACTGGAAACACCATATATTTT. Filled out from reference TRBV2 and TRBJ1-3, the complete variable domain reads EPEVTQTPSHQVTQMGQEVILRCVPISNHLYFYWYRQILGQKVEFLVSFYNNEISEKSEIFDDQFSVERPDGSNFTLKIRSTKLEDSAMYFCASRRRGGRTGNTIYFGEGSWLTVV.

The chain has TRBV5-6 and TRBJ2-1, with 8 bases that match TRBD1. The junction had 5 bases not matched to a gene; V was cut back by 0 bases and J by 9 bases. The CDR3 runs 14 residues. The germline CDR1 and CDR2 sequences are SGHDT and YYEEEE. The CDR3 here is CASSLGTGYSEQFF. The CDR3 region has the DNA TGTGCCAGCAGCTTGGGGACAGGGTATTCTGAGCAGTTCTTC.